The present entry profiles one TCR beta chain with its context. The data were taken from a study of shared clonotypes between healthy human individuals. Study at large: Three CD4 naive, three CD4 memory, two CD8 naive and one CD8 memory plate were used per donor.

Germline CDR1 reads SGHNT; CDR2 reads YYREEE (reference sequence). V lost 5 bases and J lost 3; bases outside the gene matches: 6. The CDR3 runs to 15 residues. Profiled with immunoSEQ multiplex PCR; TCRdb holds only in-frame clones, not every one. Counted here are around 1.5 million clones, 95% to 99% occurring once; the ten biggest clones make up approximately 0.44%. This clonotype was obtained from a man under 40 in good health. Sequencing was done on a sample of naive CD4+ T cells sorted from blood. The subset was: CD45RA+ positively selected. The chain uses TRBV5-4 and TRBJ2-2; 8 nucleotides line up with TRBD2. In nucleotides, the CDR3 is TGTGCCAGCAGACCGAGCGGGAGAGACACCGGGGAGCTGTTTTTT. This codes for CASRPSGRDTGELFF.